Shown below are 8 T cell receptor beta chains from a single sample sequenced in a study of response to subunit inactivated influenza vaccine. MiXCR was run by TCRdb on the RT-PCR reads, yielding one entry per CDR3 protein. This sample has 450,000 to 600,000 distinct CDR3 sequences; less than 10% occur once, and the top ten carry 10% to 15%. The sequenced sample was PBMCs from blood, obtained less than 30 months after vaccination. Receptors were obtained from a man between 50 and 69 years old who received an inactivated influenza vaccine.

This clonotype appeared a few times. The chain couples TRBV28 to TRBJ1-1; 9 nucleotides agree with TRBD1. Trimming removed 6 bases from V and 4 bases from J; junction bases left unmatched: 9. From germline, CDR1 is MDHEN and CDR2 SYDVKM. The CDR3 covers 15 residues. CDR3 loop: CASSFLTGGFTEAFF. In DNA form, the CDR3 reads TGTGCCAGCAGCTTCCTGACAGGGGGGTTCACTGAAGCTTTCTTT.

DNA for the CDR3: TGCGCCAGCAGCTGGAACTATGCGGAGGGCCAAGAGACCCAGTACTTC. Translation gives CASSWNYAEGQETQYF. The chain carries TRBV5-1 and TRBJ2-5; maybe TRBD2 (6 bases). The germline V gene encodes CDR1 SGHRS and CDR2 YFSETQ. Trimming left V 3 bases short and J 1 base short, with 16 bases between. The CDR3 loop spans 16 amino acids. The full variable domain, completed using reference TRBV5-1 and TRBJ2-5, is KAGVTQTPRYLIKTRGQQVTLSCSPISGHRSVSWYQQTPGQGLQFLFEYFSETQRNKGNFPGRFSGRQFSNSRSEMNVSTLELGDSALYLCASSWNYAEGQETQYFGPGTRLLVL.

The chain links TRBV4-2 to TRBJ2-6; perhaps TRBD1 as D (6 bases). This CDR3 region has 17 residues. Germline assignment: CDR1 LGHNA and CDR2 YNFKEQ. V gave up 4 bases and J gave up 0 bases, with 13 bases separating them. Here the CDR3 DNA reads TGTGCCAGCAGCCCCTCCGGGACAAACTCTGGGGCCAACGTCCTGACTTTC. Its translation: CASSPSGTNSGANVLTF.

This clonotype was counted at least ten times. This rearrangement joins TRBV5-1 to TRBJ2-5, with TRBD1 as a possible D gene (5 bases). Germline V gene sequence: CDR1 SGHRS, CDR2 YFSETQ. The ends were cut back, 4 bases at V and 8 bases at J, with 12 bases in the middle. CDR3 length: 12 residues. CDR3 sequence (DNA): TGCGCCAGCAGCGCAGGCAGGGTAACCCAGTACTTC. This translates into CASSAGRVTQYF. The entire variable domain, with the rest obtained from reference TRBV5-1 and TRBJ2-5, is as follows: KAGVTQTPRYLIKTRGQQVTLSCSPISGHRSVSWYQQTPGQGLQFLFEYFSETQRNKGNFPGRFSGRQFSNSRSEMNVSTLELGDSALYLCASSAGRVTQYFGPGTRLLVL.

This clonotype was counted a few times. V and J are TRBV10-2 and TRBJ2-3; TRBD2 matches 11 bases. The CDR3 covers 16 residues. J gave up 1 base and V 3 bases, and 3 bases lay outside the gene matches. The germline CDR1 and CDR2 sequences are WSHSY and SAAADI. The CDR3 reads CASSDLLAGGTDTQYF. In DNA form, the CDR3 reads TGCGCCAGCAGTGATCTACTAGCGGGGGGCACAGATACGCAGTATTTT.

The table lists this clonotype with a few counts. The rearrangement links TRBV7-2 to TRBJ2-5, with TRBD1 matching 9 bases. Trimming at V came to 4 bases and at J to 5 bases, leaving 8 bases not matched to a gene. Germline assignment: CDR1 SGHTA and CDR2 FQGNSA. This CDR3 contains 15 residues. The CDR3 DNA follows: TGTGCCAGCAGCTCGCCACAGGGGGCAGCGGAGACCCAGTACTTC. Translated, it gives CASSSPQGAAETQYF.

The chain couples TRBV6-1 to TRBJ2-1, with TRBD2 matching 10 bases. The CDR3 is 14 residues long. The V and J ends lost 6 bases and 8 bases, in that order; junction bases with no gene match: 7. Germline V gene data show CDR1 as MNHNS and CDR2 as SASEGT. CDR3 DNA: TGTGCCAGCAGGCGGAGCGGGGGGGCCTATGAGCAGTTCTTC. Protein product: CASRRSGGAYEQFF.

This clonotype came up many times. This chain uses TRBV12-3 or TRBV12-4 with TRBJ2-4; 7 bases are a match to TRBD1. Germline trimming cut 3 bases from V and 1 base from J; bases unmatched to any gene: 6. The CDR3 has 16 amino acids. Here the CDR3 reads CASSFGDRNAKNIQYF. As DNA, the CDR3 is TGTGCCAGCAGTTTTGGGGACAGAAATGCCAAAAACATTCAGTACTTC.